Each of the 30 T cell receptor beta chains below was sequenced from the same sample in a study of T cells after yellow fever vaccination. TCRdb reprocessed the 5' RACE reads via MiXCR and lists one record per CDR3 protein. This sample has 130,000 or so distinct CDR3 sequences, with 15% found just once. The sample was CD8+ T cells sorted from PBMCs, taken 5 days after the yellow fever booster vaccination. These receptors were taken from a man aged 18-30 years who received the YFV17D yellow fever vaccine.

By share, this clonotype counts as medium-sized. The chain recombines TRBV6-4 with TRBJ2-3; 13 bases agree with TRBD2. The V gene's germline CDR1 is MRHNA and CDR2 SNTAGT. The CDR3 length is 15 residues. With V trimmed by 0 bases and J by 6 bases, 0 bases remained unmatched. For the CDR3, the DNA is TGTGCCAGCAGTGACTCGACTAGCGGGGGGGATACGCAGTATTTT. Residues: CASSDSTSGGDTQYF.

In its sample, this clonotype was seen a few times. The V gene is TRBV9, the J gene TRBJ2-1, with D maybe TRBD1 (6 bases). Per the germline V gene, CDR1 is SGDLS and CDR2 is YYNGEE. The CDR3 extends over 16 amino acids. V was clipped by 1 base and J by 4 bases, with 15 bases between them. The CDR3 region has the DNA TGTGCCAGCAGCGTATCGAGGGCAGGGGAATACAATGAGCAGTTCTTC. This codes for CASSVSRAGEYNEQFF.

A few counts support this clonotype. The V and J genes are TRBV12-3 or TRBV12-4 and TRBJ2-5; 7 nucleotides match TRBD2. J gave up 5 bases and V 5 bases, and 2 bases lay outside the gene matches. The CDR3 covers 12 residues. The CDR3 bases are TGTGCCAGCAGTCGGGGGGAGGAGACCCAGTACTTC. Amino acids: CASSRGEETQYF.

The chain links TRBV5-1 to TRBJ1-6; no clear D gene. From germline, CDR1 is SGHRS and CDR2 YFSETQ. V was trimmed by 5 bases and J by 2 bases, leaving 14 bases between them. The CDR3 length is 16 residues. This CDR3 is CASRPLGDPYNSPLHF. In nucleotides, the CDR3 is TGCGCCAGCAGACCCCTTGGGGATCCCTATAATTCACCCCTCCACTTT.

This clonotype was detected only a few times. The chain employs TRBV4-3 and TRBJ1-1, with no clear D. Trimming pared 0 bases from V and 4 bases from J, leaving 9 bases between. CDR1 is LGHNA and CDR2 is YSLEER in the germline V gene. The CDR3 loop spans 14 amino acids. CDR3 nucleotide sequence: TGCGCCAGCAGCCAAGATCGGTTCGGCACTGAAGCTTTCTTT. This translates into CASSQDRFGTEAFF.

The V and J genes are TRBV3-1 and TRBJ1-1; no clear D. The CDR3 is made up of 14 amino acids. Trimming removed 5 bases from V and 5 bases from J, with 15 bases in between. Germline V gene sequence: CDR1 LGHDT, CDR2 YNNKEL (reference sequence). The CDR3: CASSLVSRRTEAFF. The DNA for the CDR3 is TGTGCCAGCAGCTTGGTCTCCCGGAGGACTGAAGCTTTCTTT.

This clonotype came up many times. This chain uses TRBV28 with TRBJ1-2; D is possibly TRBD1 (5 bases). CDR1 and CDR2 from the germline V gene are MDHEN and SYDVKM. The CDR3 loop spans 13 amino acids. V was trimmed by 2 bases and J by 2 bases, leaving 6 bases between them. Written as DNA, the CDR3 is TGTGCCAGCAGTTTACAGGGAAACTATGGCTACACCTTC. Translated: CASSLQGNYGYTF.

This clonotype was recorded a few times. The V gene is TRBV7-9, the J gene TRBJ2-1; 7 bases map to TRBD1. The germline V gene encodes CDR1 SEHNR and CDR2 FQNEAQ (reference sequence). This CDR3 comprises 19 residues. V lost 2 bases, J lost 1 base, and 14 bases stayed unmatched. For the CDR3, the DNA is TGTGCCAGCAGCTTAACAGTCTTAAGTGCGGACAGGTCCTACAATGAGCAGTTCTTC. As protein: CASSLTVLSADRSYNEQFF.

In this sample, this clonotype turned up a few times. The chain joins TRBV12-3 or TRBV12-4 to TRBJ2-7, with D possibly matching TRBD2 (5 bases). The CDR3 contains 15 residues. With 3 bases removed from V and 4 bases from J, the gap between germline ends came to 16 bases. The CDR3 DNA sequence: TGTGCCAGCAGTTTGGCGGGCCCCGGAGTTTACGAGCAGTACTTC. This sequence encodes CASSLAGPGVYEQYF.

The V and J genes are TRBV9 and TRBJ2-5; possible D gene TRBD2, 5 bases. Trimming took off 0 bases at V and 3 bases at J, with 12 bases between the two ends. CDR1 SGDLS and CDR2 YYNGEE come from the germline V gene. CDR3 length: 15 amino acids. The CDR3 DNA reads as TGTGCCAGCAGCGTAGAACTAGTGGGTAAAGAGACCCAGTACTTC. Its translation is CASSVELVGKETQYF.

V and J are TRBV6-2 or TRBV6-3 and TRBJ1-5; possibly TRBD1 for D (5 bases). This CDR3 is built from 14 residues. CDR1 is MNHEY and CDR2 is SVGEGT in the germline V gene. The germline V and J ends were trimmed by 7 bases and 3 bases, with 13 bases remaining between them. CDR3 residues: CASTRDGYNQPQHF. The CDR3 DNA reads as TGTGCCAGCACCAGGGATGGGTACAATCAGCCCCAGCATTTT.

The rearrangement joins TRBV4-1 to TRBJ1-1; D remains ambiguous. The CDR3 length is 16 residues. The V end lost 1 base, the J end lost 5 bases, and 17 bases lay between the germline ends. Germline CDR1 and CDR2: MGHRA and YSYEKL. This CDR3 is CASSQGPSLLETEAFF. The CDR3 DNA sequence: TGCGCCAGCAGCCAAGGGCCCAGCCTCCTAGAGACTGAAGCTTTCTTT.

By share, this clonotype ranks as medium-sized. The chain carries TRBV7-9 and TRBJ1-5; D is unresolved. Trimming pared 5 bases from V and 0 bases from J, leaving 17 bases between. The CDR3 totals 17 residues. CDR1 and CDR2 (germline): SEHNR, FQNEAQ (reference sequence). The CDR3 nucleotides read TGTGCCAGCAGCCGTTACGAGGGCGGTTATAGCAATCAGCCCCAGCATTTT. This encodes CASSRYEGGYSNQPQHF. Together with reference TRBV7-9 and TRBJ1-5, the CDR3 gives the full variable domain: DTGVSQNPRHKITKRGQNVTFRCDPISEHNRLYWYRQTLGQGPEFLTYFQNEAQLEKSRLLSDRFSAERPKGSFSTLEIQRTEQGDSAMYLCASSRYEGGYSNQPQHFGDGTRLSIL.

The chain is built from TRBV6-5 and TRBJ2-2, with 9 bases fitting TRBD1. V lost 9 bases and J lost 2; bases outside the gene matches: 4. Germline assignment: CDR1 MNHEY and CDR2 SVGAGI. The CDR3 extends over 14 amino acids. The CDR3 region is CASRTGVNTGELFF. For the CDR3, the DNA is TGTGCCAGTAGGACAGGGGTAAACACCGGGGAGCTGTTTTTT.

This clonotype was seen a handful of times. This chain connects TRBV29-1 to TRBJ2-1; TRBD1 agrees at 9 bases. V lost 6 bases, J lost 12 bases, and 15 bases stayed unmatched. The germline V gene has CDR1 SQVTM and CDR2 ANQGSEA. The CDR3 contains 14 residues. CDR3 region: CSVDRGRDLSVQFF. CDR3 nucleotides: TGCAGCGTGGACAGGGGTCGGGATTTGTCCGTGCAGTTCTTC.

This clonotype was seen repeatedly, ten times or more. The V gene is TRBV4-3, the J gene TRBJ1-3; D gene uncertain. This CDR3 region has 15 residues. Per germline, CDR1 LGHNA and CDR2 YSLEER. Trimming pared 1 base from V and 4 bases from J, leaving 11 bases between. The CDR3 is CASSQGLAPGNTIYF. As DNA, the CDR3 is TGCGCCAGCAGCCAAGGGCTTGCCCCCGGAAACACCATATATTTT.

CDR3 coding DNA: TGTGCCAGCAGCGGACTTCGACGTGGGACAGATACGCAGTATTTT. It encodes CASSGLRRGTDTQYF. The V and J genes are TRBV27 and TRBJ2-3, with D possibly being TRBD2 (5 bases). Trimming shortened V by 6 bases and J by 3 bases, and 16 bases separated the two germline ends. The length of the CDR3 is 15 residues. Per the germline V gene, CDR1 is MNHEY and CDR2 is SMNVEV (reference sequence).

This clonotype has a handful of counts. This rearrangement joins TRBV6-2 or TRBV6-3 to TRBJ1-2; 9 positions match TRBD1. The V gene end was trimmed by 2 bases and the J gene end by 8 bases; junction bases not matched to a gene: 3. Germline V gene data show CDR1 as MNHEY and CDR2 as SVGEGT. The CDR3 consists of 13 residues. The CDR3 is CASSYPDRGGYTF. CDR3 in DNA: TGTGCCAGCAGTTACCCGGACAGGGGCGGCTACACCTTC.

A few counts support this clonotype. This chain uses TRBV5-6 with TRBJ1-1; D may be TRBD1 (6 bases). Trimming cost V 5 bases and J 0 bases, with 14 bases left between them. The CDR3 totals 15 residues. Looked up from germline, CDR1 is SGHDT and CDR2 is YYEEEE. Here the CDR3 DNA reads TGTGCCAGCAGAAGTTACAGGGCTATGAACACTGAAGCTTTCTTT. Its translation: CASRSYRAMNTEAFF.

This clonotype was recorded a few times. The CDR3 DNA follows: TGCGCCAGCAGCCTCCGGGGGCCCGATAAAAAACTGTTTTTT. Its translation: CASSLRGPDKKLFF. The chain combines TRBV4-3 with TRBJ1-4; a possible D gene is TRBD1 (6 bases). Germline V lookup: CDR1 LGHNA, CDR2 YSLEER. This CDR3 is 14 amino acids long. The germline V and J ends were trimmed by 4 bases and 9 bases, with 15 bases remaining between them.

In this sample, this clonotype turned up a few times. This chain joins TRBV4-1 and TRBJ1-3, with D unresolved. Germline V lookup: CDR1 MGHRA, CDR2 YSYEKL. The length of the CDR3 is 17 residues. The V and J ends lost 2 bases and 2 bases respectively, with 16 bases between them. CDR3 sequence: CASSQRPSGGAGNTIYF. The CDR3 nucleotides are TGCGCCAGCAGCCAAAGGCCTTCGGGAGGAGCTGGAAACACCATATATTTT.

The chain uses TRBV6-5 and TRBJ1-1, with D uncertain. Germline V lookup: CDR1 MNHEY, CDR2 SVGAGI. This CDR3 is 11 amino acids long. The V end was cut by 2 bases, the J end by 7 bases, with 5 bases between. The CDR3 reads CASSYGNEAFF. The CDR3 bases are TGTGCCAGCAGTTACGGAAATGAAGCTTTCTTT.

The gene calls are TRBV5-1 and TRBJ2-5, with unresolved D. Germline assignment: CDR1 SGHRS and CDR2 YFSETQ. The germline V and J ends were trimmed by 6 bases and 4 bases, with 10 bases remaining between them. The CDR3 runs 12 residues. The CDR3 DNA is TGCGCCAGCAAGGGCGAGTTAGAGACCCAGTACTTC. It specifies CASKGELETQYF.

This sequence joins TRBV7-3 and TRBJ1-1, with TRBD1 matching over 8 bases. The CDR3 is 16 residues long. With 3 bases clipped from V and 4 bases from J, the junction kept 10 bases outside the gene matches. Germline CDR1 and CDR2: SGHTA and FQGTGA. Here the CDR3 reads CASSFDYQGAGTEAFF. CDR3 nucleotides: TGTGCCAGCAGCTTTGATTATCAGGGGGCGGGCACTGAAGCTTTCTTT.

This clonotype appeared a few times. The genes are TRBV9 and TRBJ2-2; perhaps TRBD2 as D (5 bases). Trimming left V 0 bases short and J 2 bases short, with 8 bases between. CDR3 length: 15 residues. Germline V lookup: CDR1 SGDLS, CDR2 YYNGEE. The CDR3 sequence is CASSVGGYNTGELFF. The CDR3, as DNA: TGTGCCAGCAGCGTAGGAGGGTACAACACCGGGGAGCTGTTTTTT.

The chain couples TRBV27 to TRBJ2-7; 8 bases line up with TRBD2. The junction had 9 bases not matched to a gene; V was cut back by 7 bases and J by 1 base. The CDR3 spans 15 residues. CDR1 is MNHEY, CDR2 SMNVEV, per germline (reference sequence). The CDR3 reads CASKLIAGGSYEQYF. The CDR3 DNA reads TGTGCCAGCAAATTGATCGCGGGAGGATCCTACGAGCAGTACTTC.

J is TRBJ1-4 and V is TRBV19; D unclear. The CDR3 runs 14 residues. V lost 1 base and J 7 bases, leaving 10 bases between the germline ends. In germline, CDR1 is LNHDA, CDR2 SQIVND (reference sequence). Written as DNA, the CDR3 is TGTGCCAGTAGTATAGTCCCAGGAGCTGAAAAACTGTTTTTT. Translation: CASSIVPGAEKLFF.

The V and J genes are TRBV28 and TRBJ2-5; TRBD2 is a possible D gene (5 bases). This CDR3 is built from 13 residues. V shed 7 bases and J shed 2 bases, with 11 bases lying between them. CDR1 and CDR2 (germline): MDHEN, SYDVKM. CDR3 in DNA: TGTGCCAGCACCCTTCGGGGACAAGAGACCCAGTACTTC. This encodes CASTLRGQETQYF.

The V call is TRBV5-1, the J call TRBJ1-1, with D possibly matching TRBD1 (6 bases). The V end lost 4 bases, the J end lost 6 bases, and 16 bases lay between the germline ends. This CDR3 contains 14 residues. Germline CDR1 is SGHRS and CDR2 is YFSETQ. CDR3 in amino acids: CASSEGRGIPEAFF. In DNA form, the CDR3 reads TGCGCCAGCAGCGAAGGAAGGGGGATCCCTGAAGCTTTCTTT.

This chain joins TRBV4-3 and TRBJ2-1; unclear D gene. V was clipped by 0 bases and J by 4 bases, with 13 bases between them. Looked up from germline, CDR1 is LGHNA and CDR2 is YSLEER. CDR3 length equals 16 residues. As DNA, the CDR3 is TGCGCCAGCAGCCAAGATTTGGCACGGGTTTACAATGAGCAGTTCTTC. It yields the protein CASSQDLARVYNEQFF.